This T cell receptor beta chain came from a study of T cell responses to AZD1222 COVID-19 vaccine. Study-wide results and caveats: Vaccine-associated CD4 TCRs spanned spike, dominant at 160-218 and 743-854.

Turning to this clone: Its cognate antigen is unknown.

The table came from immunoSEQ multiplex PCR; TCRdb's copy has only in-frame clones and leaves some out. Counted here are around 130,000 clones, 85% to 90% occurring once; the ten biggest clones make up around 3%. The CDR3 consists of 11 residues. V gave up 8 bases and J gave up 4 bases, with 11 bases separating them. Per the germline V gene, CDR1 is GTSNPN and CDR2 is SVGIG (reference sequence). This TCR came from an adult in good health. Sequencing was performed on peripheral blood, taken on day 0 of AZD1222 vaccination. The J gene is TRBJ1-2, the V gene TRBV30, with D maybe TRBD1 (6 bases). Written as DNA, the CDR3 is TGTGCCAGGGGGGTGGGCTATGGCTACACCTTC. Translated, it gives CARGVGYGYTF.